The source of this T cell receptor (beta chain) is a study of human T cells and chemical hapten exposure. TCRdb re-called the RACE reads through MiXCR, storing one row per CDR3 protein. The sample holds under 150,000 distinct CDR3 sequences, roughly 12% seen once. This clonotype has at least ten counts. The V end lost 3 bases, the J end lost 0 bases, and 7 bases lay between the germline ends. Germline CDR1 DFQATT, CDR2 SNEGSKA (reference sequence). The CDR3 has 13 residues. Indicated time point: patch test 1, 2 weeks after DPC sensitization. Treatment in this sample: therapeutic diphenylcyclopropenone sensitization with weekly scalp DPC. The drawing of blood occurred before each patch test was applied.

Sample: whole blood, taken in connection with sensitization to the hapten diphenylcyclopropenone (DPC). This sequence joins TRBV20-1 and TRBJ2-3, with TRBD1 as a possible D gene (6 bases). The TCR sequence derives from a woman aged 45-65 years with alopecia areata. Some clones in this sample may be carry-over from other donors' samples. The CDR3 spells CSARRGSTDTQYF. CDR3 coding DNA: TGCAGTGCTAGGAGGGGGAGCACAGATACGCAGTATTTT.